This passage covers 29 T cell receptor beta chains from one sample sequenced in a study of cytomegalovirus exposure and HLA in healthy donors. The PCR made use of 60 Vbeta and 13 Jbeta primers. Here immunoSEQ multiplex PCR was the method, and the copy in TCRdb shows in-frame clones only, minus some. There are roughly 190,000 clones in the sample; roughly 76% occur only once, and 6.3% lies in the top ten. The specimen sequenced was PBMCs. The source is a man aged 35 to 55 in good health and CMV-seropositive.

The chain employs TRBV5-1 and TRBJ2-3; tentative D call: TRBD2 (5 bases). Per germline, CDR1 SGHRS and CDR2 YFSETQ. Trimming shortened V by 6 bases and J by 1 base, and 6 bases separated the two germline ends. The CDR3 has 12 amino acids. DNA for the CDR3: TGCGCCAGCAAGGAGGGCACAGATACGCAGTATTTT. Its protein product is CASKEGTDTQYF.

This sequence joins TRBV7-6 and TRBJ2-3, with a tentative D call TRBD1 (5 bases). Germline lookup yields CDR1 SGHVS and CDR2 FNYEAQ. Trimming removed 5 bases at V and 3 bases at J, with 15 bases between. This CDR3 contains 15 residues. CDR3 in amino acids: CASSVRAAGTDTQYF. CDR3 bases: TGTGCCAGCAGCGTTAGGGCGGCAGGGACAGATACGCAGTATTTT.

This clone has just one count. This chain joins TRBV18 and TRBJ2-7; 9 nucleotides line up with TRBD1. The CDR3 spans 15 residues. V trimming: 4 bases; J trimming: 5 bases; junction bases outside the gene matches: 9. Germline CDR1 reads KGHSH; CDR2 reads LQKENI. This chain's CDR3 is CASSQTSGTGNEQYF. DNA for the CDR3: TGTGCCAGCTCACAAACTTCCGGGACAGGGAACGAGCAGTACTTC.

This clone rates as medium-sized. The rearrangement uses TRBV7-8 and TRBJ2-7; 7 bases are shared with TRBD1. The CDR3 totals 14 residues. Germline trimming cut 5 bases from V and 0 bases from J; bases unmatched to any gene: 4. The V gene's germline CDR1 is SGHVS and CDR2 FQNEAQ. CDR3 coding DNA: TGTGCCAGCAGCCCCCGGGACAGCTCCTACGAGCAGTACTTC. This sequence encodes CASSPRDSSYEQYF.

This clone was observed once. This chain links TRBV29-1 with TRBJ1-4; a weak D match, TRBD1 (5 bases). Germline V gene lookup returns CDR1 SQVTM and CDR2 ANQGSEA. Deletions cut 7 bases from V and 8 bases from J, with 14 bases between. CDR3 size: 12 residues. The DNA for the CDR3 is TGCAGCGGGGACGCCGGAGGGGAAAAACTGTTTTTT. Its protein product is CSGDAGGEKLFF.

The CDR3 nucleotides are TGTGCCAGCAGCCAGACAGGCCACTCTGGAAACACCATATATTTT. It codes for CASSQTGHSGNTIYF. The genes are TRBV7-3 and TRBJ1-3, with D possibly matching TRBD1 (6 bases). In germline, CDR1 is SGHTA, CDR2 FQGTGA. The CDR3 spans 15 residues. V was trimmed by 5 bases and J by 0 bases, leaving 11 bases between them. Combining the CDR3 with reference TRBV7-3 and TRBJ1-3 gives the whole variable domain GAGVSQTPSNKVTEKGKYVELRCDPISGHTALYWYRQSLGQGPEFLIYFQGTGAADDSGLPNDRFFAVRPEGSVSTLKIQRTERGDSAVYLCASSQTGHSGNTIYFGEGSWLTVV.

The chain carries TRBV7-3 and TRBJ2-1; TRBD1 might be the D (5 bases). V gave up 5 bases and J gave up 9 bases, with 14 bases separating them. The CDR3 is 13 residues long. Germline CDR1 SGHTA, CDR2 FQGTGA. The DNA of the CDR3 is TGTGCCAGCAGCCAGGGTGGTAAGGGTGAGCAGTTCTTC. Translating gives CASSQGGKGEQFF.

The chain links TRBV7-9 to TRBJ2-7; D is undetermined. Germline CDR1 SEHNR, CDR2 FQNEAQ (reference sequence). The CDR3 is made up of 12 amino acids. Deletions cut 5 bases from V and 3 bases from J, with 8 bases between. The CDR3 DNA follows: TGTGCCAGCAGCCCCCTCAGCTACGAGCAGTACTTC. Residues: CASSPLSYEQYF.

V and J are TRBV6-6 and TRBJ2-1; D possibly corresponds to TRBD2 (5 bases). Between the trimmed V and J ends, which lost 6 bases and 5 bases, there was a span of 14 bases. This CDR3 region has 14 residues. Germline CDR1 reads MNHNY; CDR2 reads SVGAGI (reference sequence). The CDR3: CASSQAGRNNEQFF. In DNA form, the CDR3 reads TGTGCCAGCAGCCAGGCGGGCAGGAACAATGAGCAGTTCTTC.

This clone was seen a few times. J is TRBJ2-5 and V is TRBV28, with D possibly matching TRBD1 (6 bases). Trimming stripped 6 bases from V and 6 bases from J, with 29 bases between. Germline CDR1 reads MDHEN; CDR2 reads SYDVKM. The CDR3 is 18 amino acids. The CDR3 protein is CASRPDLRDRDIGKTQYF. CDR3 in DNA: TGTGCCAGCAGGCCCGACCTCCGGGACCGGGACATCGGGAAGACCCAGTACTTC.

Here the CDR3 reads CASSSDRVQPQHF. CDR3 nucleotides: TGTGCCAGCAGCTCTGACAGGGTTCAGCCCCAGCATTTT. The chain uses TRBV5-6 and TRBJ1-5, with 7 bases fitting TRBD1. From germline, CDR1 is SGHDT and CDR2 YYEEEE. V lost 3 bases, J lost 6 bases, and 3 bases stayed unmatched. The CDR3 contains 13 residues.

The J gene is TRBJ2-5, the V gene TRBV10-3; 8 nucleotides align to TRBD2. Germline values: CDR1 ENHRY, CDR2 SYGVKD. This CDR3 region has 17 residues. Losses at the gene ends were 3 bases for V and 0 bases for J; bases not matched to a gene: 9. DNA for the CDR3: TGTGCCATCAGTGAAGGGCGGGGGGATTCGTACCAAGAGACCCAGTACTTC. This gives the protein CAISEGRGDSYQETQYF.

This rearrangement joins TRBV2 to TRBJ1-3; perhaps TRBD1 as D (5 bases). Trimming removed 6 bases at V and 0 bases at J, with 15 bases between. This CDR3 has 16 residues. The germline V gene has CDR1 SNHLY and CDR2 FYNNEI. The DNA of the CDR3 is TGTGCCAGCAGCCCTTGGGGGGGGATCTCTGGAAACACCATATATTTT. Translation: CASSPWGGISGNTIYF.

Comments on this clone: Other DNA sequences from this sample encode an identical CDR3 as well. This chain's CDR3 is CASSNDRGNQPQHF. DNA of the CDR3: TGTGCCAGCAGCAATGACAGGGGGAATCAGCCCCAGCATTTT. This chain joins TRBV27 and TRBJ1-5; 9 bases map to TRBD1. The CDR3 sequence is 14 residues long. The V gene end was trimmed by 6 bases and the J gene end by 4 bases; junction bases not matched to a gene: 4. Germline values: CDR1 MNHEY, CDR2 SMNVEV (reference sequence).

V gene TRBV6-5 combines with J gene TRBJ1-2; weak D call: TRBD1 (5 bases). This CDR3 is built from 14 residues. V was trimmed by 2 bases and J by 2 bases, leaving 9 bases between them. In germline, CDR1 is MNHEY, CDR2 SVGAGI. CDR3 amino acids: CASSYGGNNYGYTF. CDR3 in DNA: TGTGCCAGCAGTTACGGGGGGAACAACTATGGCTACACCTTC.

This chain uses TRBV6-5 with TRBJ2-1; no firm D call. V dropped 6 bases and J dropped 5 bases, with 17 bases sitting between them. Germline lookup yields CDR1 MNHEY and CDR2 SVGAGI. The CDR3 is 15 residues long. CDR3 amino acids: CASRDSPRGDNEQFF. In DNA form, the CDR3 reads TGTGCCAGCAGAGATAGCCCCAGAGGCGACAATGAGCAGTTCTTC.

About this clone itself: This sample includes further DNA sequences coding for the same CDR3. The chain carries TRBV5-1 and TRBJ2-7, with 9 positions matching TRBD1. The CDR3 sequence is 15 residues long. CDR1 SGHRS and CDR2 YFSETQ come from the germline V gene. V trimming: 0 bases; J trimming: 2 bases; junction bases outside the gene matches: 3. Written as DNA, the CDR3 is TGCGCCAGCAGCTTGGGGGGACAGGGCACCTACGAGCAGTACTTC. Translating it yields CASSLGGQGTYEQYF. The variable domain in full, completed from reference TRBV5-1 and TRBJ2-7, reads KAGVTQTPRYLIKTRGQQVTLSCSPISGHRSVSWYQQTPGQGLQFLFEYFSETQRNKGNFPGRFSGRQFSNSRSEMNVSTLELGDSALYLCASSLGGQGTYEQYFGPGTRLTVT.

The rearrangement uses TRBV5-1 and TRBJ1-2; D is possibly TRBD1 (6 bases). Germline V lookup: CDR1 SGHRS, CDR2 YFSETQ. Trimming removed 0 bases at V and 4 bases at J, with 10 bases between. This CDR3 has 14 residues. This CDR3 is CASSLGDRSYGYTF. The CDR3 coding sequence is TGCGCCAGCAGCTTGGGTGACAGGAGCTATGGCTACACCTTC.

The chain links TRBV19 to TRBJ2-5, with a tentative D call TRBD1 (5 bases). Germline V gene data show CDR1 as LNHDA and CDR2 as SQIVND (reference sequence). The CDR3 consists of 13 residues. The V and J ends lost 4 bases and 5 bases respectively, with 11 bases between them. DNA for the CDR3: TGTGCCAGTAGTACAGGGTTGGAGGAGACCCAGTACTTC. The encoded protein is CASSTGLEETQYF.

This clone was detected only a few times. The chain is built from TRBV5-4 and TRBJ1-1, with TRBD1 identical over 7 bases. The germline CDR1 and CDR2 sequences are SGHNT and YYREEE (reference sequence). There are 14 residues in the CDR3. J gave up 0 bases and V 2 bases, and 1 base lay outside the gene matches. In DNA form, the CDR3 reads TGTGCCAGCAGCTTTCAGGGGGTGAACACTGAAGCTTTCTTT. This encodes CASSFQGVNTEAFF.

This clone showed up just once. The chain employs TRBV7-9 and TRBJ1-1, with TRBD1 as a possible D gene (5 bases). The CDR3 has 14 residues. V dropped 1 base and J dropped 2 bases, with 8 bases sitting between them. Germline loops: CDR1 SEHNR, CDR2 FQNEAQ (reference sequence). The CDR3 sequence: CASSLEGTNTEAFF. DNA of the CDR3: TGTGCCAGCAGCTTAGAAGGGACTAACACTGAAGCTTTCTTT.

The chain has TRBV6-5 and TRBJ2-7, with 9 bases that match TRBD2. This CDR3 is 15 amino acids long. Germline V gives CDR1 MNHEY, CDR2 SVGAGI. The V gene end was trimmed by 2 bases and the J gene end by 4 bases; junction bases not matched to a gene: 6. The CDR3 is CASSYISAGGYEQYF. The CDR3 DNA reads TGTGCCAGCAGTTACATATCAGCGGGGGGTTACGAGCAGTACTTC.

Concerning this clone itself: The junction and the germline gene differ at one end; a read error may be behind it. V gene TRBV7-7 combines with J gene TRBJ2-6, with a possible D match to TRBD2 (5 bases). This CDR3 contains 15 residues. Germline V gene lookup returns CDR1 SSHAT and CDR2 FNYEAQ (reference sequence). The CDR3: CASSQVRGGANVLTF. The CDR3 DNA reads TGTGCTAGCAGCCAAGTCCGGGGTGGGGCCAACGTCCTGACTTTC.

J is TRBJ1-3 and V is TRBV6-6; a weak D match, TRBD1 (6 bases). Germline values: CDR1 MNHNY, CDR2 SVGAGI (reference sequence). This CDR3 spans 15 amino acids. V was pared by 5 bases and J by 0 bases, with 11 bases between. This CDR3 reads CASSILQGSGNTIYF. CDR3 sequence (DNA): TGTGCCAGCAGTATATTACAGGGCTCTGGAAACACCATATATTTT.

This chain joins TRBV5-4 and TRBJ2-5; TRBD2 might be the D (6 bases). The CDR3 totals 15 residues. Per germline, CDR1 SGHNT and CDR2 YYREEE (reference sequence). Trimming left V 4 bases short and J 1 base short, with 14 bases between. CDR3 loop: CASSTGGGTQETQYF. CDR3 nucleotide sequence: TGTGCCAGCAGCACGGGTGGGGGGACCCAAGAGACCCAGTACTTC.

The J gene is TRBJ2-7, the V gene TRBV30, with D possibly matching TRBD2 (7 bases). The V end was cut by 6 bases, the J end by 1 base, with 13 bases between. Germline lookup yields CDR1 GTSNPN and CDR2 SVGIG (reference sequence). This CDR3 is built from 13 residues. The CDR3 is CACFRGGSYEQYF. DNA for the CDR3: TGTGCCTGTTTCAGGGGAGGGTCCTACGAGCAGTACTTC.

The chain couples TRBV5-1 to TRBJ1-3, with TRBD1 matching over 8 bases. Germline-derived CDR1 and CDR2 are SGHRS and YFSETQ. CDR3 length equals 15 residues. With V trimmed by 4 bases and J by 2 bases, 5 bases remained unmatched. The CDR3 loop reads CASSDRTGTGNTIYF. The CDR3 DNA reads as TGCGCCAGCAGCGATCGGACAGGGACTGGAAACACCATATATTTT.

Comments on this clone: Other DNA sequences in the same sample also yield this CDR3. The chain recombines TRBV2 with TRBJ1-5; no reliable D call. This CDR3 region has 15 residues. Germline lookup yields CDR1 SNHLY and CDR2 FYNNEI. Trimming pared 5 bases from V and 6 bases from J, leaving 17 bases between. This CDR3 reads CASSPTGSGGQPQHF. CDR3 DNA: TGTGCCAGCAGTCCCACGGGGTCGGGCGGTCAGCCCCAGCATTTT. Full variable domain (remainder filled in from reference TRBV2 and TRBJ1-5): EPEVTQTPSHQVTQMGQEVILRCVPISNHLYFYWYRQILGQKVEFLVSFYNNEISEKSEIFDDQFSVERPDGSNFTLKIRSTKLEDSAMYFCASSPTGSGGQPQHFGDGTRLSIL.

The chain carries TRBV5-4 and TRBJ1-1; 9 bases match TRBD1. The V gene end was trimmed by 7 bases and the J gene end by 1 base; junction bases not matched to a gene: 8. The CDR3 covers 15 residues. CDR1 is SGHNT and CDR2 is YYREEE in the germline V gene (reference sequence). The CDR3 here is CASLPGTGRNTEAFF. CDR3 DNA sequence: TGTGCCAGCCTCCCCGGGACAGGGAGGAACACTGAAGCTTTCTTT.